These 12 T cell receptor beta chains originate from one sample sequenced in a study of regulatory T cells in long-lasting Graves disease. Arm-PCR with iRepertoire HTBI primers amplified the CDR3 regions for these TCR beta libraries. TCRdb analysed the multiplex PCR reads with MiXCR anew, one entry per CDR3 protein. The table shows approximately 440,000 distinct CDR3 sequences, with about 20% occurring only once. Time point described: persistent/refractory GD, antithyroid drugs over 5 years with positive TRAb. Extracted PBMC RNA gave rise to the TCR library. The material sequenced was peripheral blood mononuclear cells (PBMCs), taken when the disease was refractory, from a patient treated with antithyroid drugs. These receptors were taken from a female donor with Graves disease.

This clonotype came up many times. The chain joins TRBV7-8 to TRBJ1-2; D might be TRBD1 (5 bases). Germline V gene lookup returns CDR1 SGHVS and CDR2 FQNEAQ. The CDR3 has 13 residues. Between the trimmed V and J ends, which lost 7 bases and 6 bases, there was a span of 15 bases. As DNA, the CDR3 is TGTGCCAGCACCAACGGGGGTTTGCATGGCTACACCTTC. It specifies CASTNGGLHGYTF.

The chain recombines TRBV6-4 with TRBJ2-7; 11 bases match TRBD2. The CDR3 has 14 amino acids. CDR1 and CDR2 (germline): MRHNA, SNTAGT. In DNA form, the CDR3 reads TGTGAACCCCCGGGGACTAGCGGCTCCTACGAGCAGTACTTC. Translating gives CEPPGTSGSYEQYF.

In this sample, this clonotype turned up many times. The gene calls are TRBV11-2 and TRBJ1-4, with D possibly being TRBD1 (5 bases). The CDR3 contains 14 residues. The V gene lost 2 bases and the J gene lost 5 bases, with 9 bases spanning the gap. CDR1 is SGHAT, CDR2 FQNNGV, per germline. Written as DNA, the CDR3 is TGTGCCAGCAGCTTAACAGGCCGCAATGAAAAACTGTTTTTT. This translates into CASSLTGRNEKLFF.

This chain links TRBV30 with TRBJ1-1, with 8 bases lining up with TRBD1. Germline-derived CDR1 and CDR2 are GTSNPN and SVGIG (reference sequence). Trimming cost V 2 bases and J 6 bases; bases outside gene matches: 2. The CDR3 spans 12 residues. The CDR3 protein is CAWSTGGAEAFF. The CDR3 coding sequence is TGTGCCTGGAGTACAGGGGGTGCTGAAGCTTTCTTT.

This clonotype was found a few times. This sequence joins TRBV7-3 and TRBJ1-2; D gene uncertain. The CDR3 length is 15 residues. The V end lost 5 bases, the J end lost 3 bases, and 16 bases lay between the germline ends. The germline V gene has CDR1 SGHTA and CDR2 FQGTGA. As DNA, the CDR3 is TGTGCCAGCAGCCCGAAGGAGGGATCCGACTATGGCTACACCTTC. It is translated as CASSPKEGSDYGYTF.

The rearrangement joins TRBV18 to TRBJ1-6; a weak D match, TRBD1 (5 bases). Germline V CDR1 and CDR2: KGHSH, LQKENI. The CDR3 totals 14 residues. V shed 3 bases and J shed 7 bases, with 10 bases lying between them. Here the CDR3 DNA reads TGTGCCAGCTCACCGGCCAGGGAGAATTCACCCCTCCACTTT. The encoded protein is CASSPARENSPLHF.

CDR3 amino acids: CAWSVLSRAVGYGYTF. The CDR3, as DNA: TGTGCCTGGAGTGTCCTGTCCAGGGCGGTTGGTTATGGCTACACCTTC. The chain is built from TRBV30 and TRBJ1-2, with a tentative D call TRBD1 (5 bases). Germline V gene sequence: CDR1 GTSNPN, CDR2 SVGIG (reference sequence). The CDR3 is 16 residues long. Deletions cut 0 bases from V and 5 bases from J, with 19 bases between.

As for this clonotype: This may be a read error, as it is one base from a much larger clone. The chain combines TRBV6-1 with TRBJ2-7; D is uncertain. V was clipped by 6 bases and J by 3 bases, with 18 bases between them. The CDR3 contains 15 residues. Germline loops: CDR1 MNHNS, CDR2 SASEGT. The CDR3 sequence: CASSRSRIDNYEQYF. The DNA of the CDR3 is TGTGCCAGCAGCCGTAGCAGGATCGACAACTACGAGCAGTACTTC.

This clonotype came up a few times. The chain couples TRBV20-1 to TRBJ2-3; 8 nucleotides align to TRBD2. Germline values: CDR1 DFQATT, CDR2 SNEGSKA (reference sequence). CDR3 size: 14 residues. Trimming at V came to 6 bases and at J to 3 bases, leaving 8 bases not matched to a gene. CDR3 DNA sequence: TGCAGTGCGTCTCGCGGGAGGTCGACAGATACGCAGTATTTT. Protein product: CSASRGRSTDTQYF.

This clonotype was counted ten times or more. The chain carries TRBV6-2 or TRBV6-3 and TRBJ1-1; no definite D call. V was clipped by 5 bases and J by 2 bases, with 21 bases between them. The CDR3 contains 17 residues. Germline CDR1 reads MNHEY; CDR2 reads SVGEGT. CDR3 sequence (DNA): TGTGCCAGCAGTGAAACATCGTTAAGCACGGGTAACACTGAAGCTTTCTTT. Translating it yields CASSETSLSTGNTEAFF.

This chain joins TRBV5-1 and TRBJ2-3; perhaps D is TRBD1 or TRBD2 (5 bases each). Germline V lookup: CDR1 SGHRS, CDR2 YFSETQ. V was cut by 4 bases and J by 4 bases, with 13 bases left in between. This CDR3 has 14 residues. As DNA, the CDR3 is TGCGCCAGCAGCCTAGGGACCGTGGCAGATACGCAGTATTTT. Translated, it gives CASSLGTVADTQYF.

The genes are TRBV12-3 or TRBV12-4 and TRBJ1-1, with no clear D. The CDR3 consists of 13 residues. With 7 bases removed from V and 2 bases from J, the gap between germline ends came to 11 bases. The CDR3: CASTFRGNTEAFF. CDR3 nucleotide sequence: TGTGCCAGCACCTTCCGGGGAAACACTGAAGCTTTCTTT.